This entry lists 31 T cell receptor beta chains sequenced from one sample in a study of T cell responses to AZD1222 COVID-19 vaccine. The data were produced by immunoSEQ multiplex PCR, yet TCRdb's version contains in-frame clones alone and is incomplete. Of 90,000 to 150,000 clones in the sample, 88% were seen once. This material consisted of peripheral blood, taken on day 0 of AZD1222 vaccination. Receptor source: an adult in good health.

The chain uses TRBV3-1 (or the pseudogene TRBV3-2) and TRBJ2-1; perhaps TRBD2 as D (6 bases). This CDR3 is built from 17 residues. CDR1 LGHDT and CDR2 YNNKEL come from the germline V gene (reference sequence). Deletions cut 1 base from V and 7 bases from J, with 20 bases between. The CDR3 reads CASSQAASRLVGNEQFF. CDR3 sequence (DNA): TGTGCCAGCAGCCAAGCCGCCTCGAGACTAGTTGGGAATGAGCAGTTCTTC.

The chain recombines TRBV11-2 with TRBJ2-3; 9 nucleotides line up with TRBD2. Germline V lookup: CDR1 SGHAT, CDR2 FQNNGV. V was pared by 4 bases and J by 0 bases, with 5 bases of the junction left unmatched. The CDR3 extends over 16 amino acids. The CDR3 protein is CASSSSSGGSTDTQYF. The CDR3 DNA sequence: TGTGCCAGCAGCTCCTCGAGCGGGGGGAGCACAGATACGCAGTATTTT.

The rearrangement links TRBV19 to TRBJ1-5; a weak D match, TRBD1 (6 bases). The germline gives CDR1 LNHDA, CDR2 SQIVND (reference sequence). Trimming left V 4 bases short and J 2 bases short, with 21 bases between. The CDR3 sequence is 18 residues long. The CDR3 DNA is TGTGCCAGTAGTAACCGCGTTTTGAACAGGGAGGGCAATCAGCCCCAGCATTTT. Its protein is CASSNRVLNREGNQPQHF.

The CDR3 DNA sequence: TGTGCCAGCAGCCGGCGACAGAACACTGAAGCTTTCTTT. It encodes CASSRRQNTEAFF. The chain couples TRBV3-1 (or the pseudogene TRBV3-2) to TRBJ1-1, with D hard to call. The CDR3 runs to 13 residues. V was cut by 4 bases and J by 1 base, with 7 bases left in between. Germline V lookup: CDR1 LGHDT, CDR2 YNNKEL (reference sequence).

The chain recombines TRBV5-1 with TRBJ2-1, with 14 bases fitting TRBD2. Germline lookup yields CDR1 SGHRS and CDR2 YFSETQ. V trimming: 4 bases; J trimming: 6 bases; junction bases outside the gene matches: 3. The CDR3 covers 15 residues. For the CDR3, the DNA is TGCGCCAGCAGCGATGGGACTAGCGGGGGCAATGAGCAGTTCTTC. Translated: CASSDGTSGGNEQFF.

This chain connects TRBV29-1 to TRBJ2-7; D remains unclear. The CDR3 has 11 residues. The germline gives CDR1 SQVTM, CDR2 ANQGSEA. Trimming shortened V by 6 bases and J by 4 bases, and 10 bases separated the two germline ends. The CDR3 DNA follows: TGCAGCGTACGGACCGATTACGAGCAGTACTTC. Translation: CSVRTDYEQYF.

This chain links TRBV18 with TRBJ1-1, with D perhaps matching TRBD1 (6 bases). The CDR3 loop spans 15 amino acids. Trimming stripped 2 bases from V and 4 bases from J, with 14 bases between. The V gene's germline CDR1 is KGHSH and CDR2 LQKENI. The CDR3 DNA reads as TGTGCCAGCTCACCAAACAGGGTAACCGCCACTGAAGCTTTCTTT. It encodes CASSPNRVTATEAFF.

The DNA of the CDR3 is TGTGCCAGCAGCCCTGAGCCCCAGTTGGCTTTCTTT. As protein: CASSPEPQLAFF. The rearrangement joins TRBV3-1 (or the pseudogene TRBV3-2) to TRBJ1-1; D is uncertain. V was trimmed by 4 bases and J by 11 bases, leaving 14 bases between them. This CDR3 spans 12 amino acids. Germline CDR1 LGHDT, CDR2 YNNKEL (reference sequence).

The rearrangement links TRBV14 to TRBJ2-7; D is perhaps TRBD1 (5 bases). The CDR3 has 13 amino acids. The germline CDR1 and CDR2 sequences are SGHDN and FVKESK. V was pared by 3 bases and J by 4 bases, with 10 bases between. CDR3 DNA sequence: TGTGCCAGCAGCCAGAAGCAGGGATACGAGCAGTACTTC. Translation: CASSQKQGYEQYF. Drawing the rest from reference TRBV14 and TRBJ2-7, the complete variable domain is EAGVTQFPSHSVIEKGQTVTLRCDPISGHDNLYWYRRVMGKEIKFLLHFVKESKQDESGMPNNRFLAERTGGTYSTLKVQPAELEDSGVYFCASSQKQGYEQYFGPGTRLTVT.

The V gene is TRBV6-5, the J gene TRBJ1-5; TRBD1 aligns across 9 bases. J gave up 6 bases and V 7 bases, and 7 bases lay outside the gene matches. Per germline, CDR1 MNHEY and CDR2 SVGAGI. The CDR3 spans 14 residues. CDR3 nucleotide sequence: TGTGCCAGCAACAAACAGGGGGCTCGTCAGCCCCAGCATTTT. Its translation: CASNKQGARQPQHF.

The rearrangement joins TRBV19 to TRBJ2-1, with 9 positions matching TRBD2. Per the germline V gene, CDR1 is LNHDA and CDR2 is SQIVND (reference sequence). The CDR3 runs to 15 residues. The V segment lost 3 bases and the J segment 8 bases; nucleotides outside the gene matches: 8. The CDR3 coding sequence is TGTGCCAGTAGTATCACGGCGGGGGGGCTTTATGAGCAGTTCTTC. As protein: CASSITAGGLYEQFF. The complete variable domain, with remaining parts taken from reference TRBV19 and TRBJ2-1, reads DGGITQSPKYLFRKEGQNVTLSCEQNLNHDAMYWYRQDPGQGLRLIYYSQIVNDFQKGDIAEGYSVSREKKESFPLTVTSAQKNPTAFYLCASSITAGGLYEQFFGPGTRLTVL.

This chain connects TRBV27 to TRBJ1-2, with D tentatively TRBD1 (6 bases). CDR3 size: 15 residues. The V gene lost 6 bases and the J gene lost 7 bases, with 21 bases spanning the gap. Per germline, CDR1 MNHEY and CDR2 SMNVEV (reference sequence). The CDR3 reads CASSDAFQGLVGYTF. CDR3 DNA sequence: TGTGCCAGCAGCGACGCGTTCCAGGGGCTGGTTGGCTACACCTTC.

This chain uses TRBV18 with TRBJ1-5, with D maybe TRBD1 (5 bases). The germline gives CDR1 KGHSH, CDR2 LQKENI. There are 12 residues in the CDR3. The V and J ends lost 6 bases and 6 bases respectively, with 9 bases between them. CDR3 nucleotide sequence: TGTGCCAGCTCCGGGACGGGTCAGCCCCAGCATTTT. Protein sequence: CASSGTGQPQHF.

This chain connects TRBV29-1 to TRBJ2-7; either TRBD1 or TRBD2 may supply D (5 bases each). The germline CDR1 and CDR2 sequences are SQVTM and ANQGSEA. Trimming cost V 6 bases and J 7 bases, with 19 bases left between them. This CDR3 region has 13 residues. CDR3 sequence reads: CSVATGAGGEQYF. In DNA, the CDR3 is TGCAGCGTCGCCACCGGGGCTGGGGGAGAGCAGTACTTC.

This clone is a singleton in its sample. The rearrangement joins TRBV28 to TRBJ1-1; 9 bases map to TRBD1. Germline V gene lookup returns CDR1 MDHEN and CDR2 SYDVKM. V lost 2 bases and J lost 3; bases outside the gene matches: 7. This CDR3 has 16 residues. The CDR3 nucleotides are TGTGCCAGCAGTTTAGTAGGGACAGGGCTTCACACTGAAGCTTTCTTT. This sequence encodes CASSLVGTGLHTEAFF. The whole variable domain, remainder taken from reference TRBV28 and TRBJ1-1, is DVKVTQSSRYLVKRTGEKVFLECVQDMDHENMFWYRQDPGLGLRLIYFSYDVKMKEKGDIPEGYSVSREKKERFSLILESASTNQTSMYLCASSLVGTGLHTEAFFGQGTRLTVV.

V gene TRBV29-1 combines with J gene TRBJ2-5, with D hard to call. Trimming removed 1 base at V and 4 bases at J, with 10 bases between. The germline gives CDR1 SQVTM, CDR2 ANQGSEA. The CDR3 loop spans 13 amino acids. CDR3 in amino acids: CSVEVVGSETQYF. CDR3 DNA: TGCAGCGTTGAAGTTGTGGGGTCAGAGACCCAGTACTTC. Supplemented by reference TRBV29-1 and TRBJ2-5, the full variable domain reads SAVISQKPSRDICQRGTSLTIQCQVDSQVTMMFWYRQQPGQSLTLIATANQGSEATYESGFVIDKFPISRPNLTFSTLTVSNMSPEDSSIYLCSVEVVGSETQYFGPGTRLLVL.

The rearrangement uses TRBV7-8 and TRBJ1-2; D might be TRBD1 (5 bases). CDR3 length: 15 amino acids. Trimming cost V 0 bases and J 8 bases, with 16 bases left between them. Germline V lookup: CDR1 SGHVS, CDR2 FQNEAQ. The CDR3: CASSLAGPGIGGYTF. CDR3 coding DNA: TGTGCCAGCAGCTTAGCTGGGCCAGGGATTGGAGGCTACACCTTC.

V usage is TRBV13 and J usage is TRBJ1-5, with D possibly TRBD1 on 5 matching bases. Per the germline V gene, CDR1 is PRHDT and CDR2 is FYEKMQ (reference sequence). This CDR3 is 15 amino acids long. V gave up 2 bases and J gave up 3 bases, with 11 bases separating them. The CDR3 reads CASSLSRGPNQPQHF. CDR3 in DNA: TGTGCCAGCAGCTTATCACGGGGACCCAATCAGCCCCAGCATTTT.

This clone was counted a few times. This chain uses TRBV5-1 with TRBJ2-1, with D maybe TRBD2 (5 bases). The ends were cut back, 1 base at V and 3 bases at J, with 11 bases in the middle. The CDR3 sequence is 15 residues long. CDR1 is SGHRS, CDR2 YFSETQ, per germline. The CDR3 sequence: CASSLRPEVYNEQFF. The CDR3 bases are TGCGCCAGCAGCTTGAGACCGGAGGTCTACAATGAGCAGTTCTTC.

With regard to this clone: This CDR3 is also generated by other DNA sequences in the sample. This chain connects TRBV29-1 to TRBJ1-5; D is uncertain. The CDR3 runs to 13 residues. V lost 4 bases to trimming and J lost 1 base, with 8 bases between them. Germline CDR1 and CDR2: SQVTM and ANQGSEA. The CDR3 sequence is CSVAGGSNQPQHF. CDR3 coding DNA: TGCAGCGTTGCAGGAGGGAGCAATCAGCCCCAGCATTTT.

Here the CDR3 DNA reads TGTGCCAGCAGGTCAGGGACGAACACCGGGGAGCTGTTTTTT. It codes for CASRSGTNTGELFF. The chain carries TRBV5-8 and TRBJ2-2; a possible D gene is TRBD1 (5 bases). The CDR3 runs 14 residues. V lost 5 bases, J lost 0 bases, and 8 bases lay in between. Germline V gene lookup returns CDR1 SGHTS and CDR2 YDEGEE.

V is TRBV2 and J is TRBJ1-1; D possibly corresponds to TRBD1 (5 bases). Germline CDR1 and CDR2: SNHLY and FYNNEI. V shed 4 bases and J shed 1 base, with 10 bases lying between them. This CDR3 is 14 amino acids long. The CDR3 sequence is CASSGRDRNTEAFF. The DNA of the CDR3 is TGTGCCAGCAGTGGCCGGGACCGGAACACTGAAGCTTTCTTT.

The J gene is TRBJ2-3, the V gene TRBV5-1, with D unclear. Germline CDR1 reads SGHRS; CDR2 reads YFSETQ. This CDR3 has 13 residues. Trimming left V 0 bases short and J 6 bases short, with 8 bases between. CDR3 nucleotides: TGCGCCAGCAGCTTGGAAGGACGGGATACGCAGTATTTT. Protein product: CASSLEGRDTQYF. Combining the CDR3 with reference TRBV5-1 and TRBJ2-3 gives the whole variable domain KAGVTQTPRYLIKTRGQQVTLSCSPISGHRSVSWYQQTPGQGLQFLFEYFSETQRNKGNFPGRFSGRQFSNSRSEMNVSTLELGDSALYLCASSLEGRDTQYFGPGTRLTVL.

The genes are TRBV4-3 and TRBJ1-6, with 10 bases lining up with TRBD1. CDR1 LGHNA and CDR2 YSLEER come from the germline V gene. With 1 base clipped from V and 6 bases from J, the junction kept 6 bases outside the gene matches. The CDR3 covers 17 residues. The chain's CDR3 is CASSQGTGGRVNSPLHF. CDR3 DNA: TGCGCCAGCAGCCAAGGGACAGGGGGTAGAGTTAATTCACCCCTCCACTTT.

The genes are TRBV12-3 or TRBV12-4 and TRBJ2-5; D call uncertain. This CDR3 spans 12 amino acids. Between the trimmed V and J ends, which lost 6 bases and 13 bases, there was a span of 18 bases. DNA of the CDR3: TGTGCCAGCAGCCTTCCTGAGTTGGTCCCGTACTTC. It yields the protein CASSLPELVPYF.

The chain joins TRBV9 to TRBJ1-2; 8 bases map to TRBD1. With 3 bases clipped from V and 4 bases from J, the junction kept 11 bases outside the gene matches. The CDR3 length is 16 residues. Germline-derived CDR1 and CDR2 are SGDLS and YYNGEE. The chain's CDR3 is CASSENSGGLAYGYTF. CDR3 DNA sequence: TGTGCCAGCAGCGAAAATTCAGGGGGCCTCGCCTATGGCTACACCTTC. The full variable domain, in which reference TRBV9 and TRBJ1-2 provide the parts outside the CDR3, is DSGVTQTPKHLITATGQRVTLRCSPRSGDLSVYWYQQSLDQGLQFLIQYYNGEERAKGNILERFSAQQFPDLHSELNLSSLELGDSALYFCASSENSGGLAYGYTFGSGTRLTVV.

This clone has only a few counts. The genes are TRBV4-1 and TRBJ2-7; 7 bases align to TRBD1. This CDR3 spans 15 amino acids. Trimming removed 1 base from V and 3 bases from J; junction bases left unmatched: 6. Germline CDR1 is MGHRA and CDR2 is YSYEKL. The CDR3 coding sequence is TGCGCCAGCAGCCAAGCCCCGGGACAGAGCTACGAGCAGTACTTC. It is translated as CASSQAPGQSYEQYF.

This clone appeared a single time. The rearrangement links TRBV10-1 to TRBJ1-1; D is ambiguous. The germline V and J ends were trimmed by 6 bases and 1 base, with 9 bases remaining between them. This CDR3 is built from 13 residues. From germline, CDR1 is WNHNN and CDR2 SYGVQD (reference sequence). CDR3 sequence: CASSLDGNTEAFF. The CDR3 DNA is TGCGCCAGCAGCCTTGACGGGAACACTGAAGCTTTCTTT.

The V and J genes are TRBV18 and TRBJ2-2, with 8 bases fitting TRBD1. Unmatched junction bases numbered 15, after V lost 3 bases and J lost 3 bases. The CDR3 runs to 19 residues. Germline loops: CDR1 KGHSH, CDR2 LQKENI. CDR3 sequence (DNA): TGTGCCAGCTCACCGCGCCGACGCTCCAGGGGGCAAGACACCGGGGAGCTGTTTTTT. Its protein product is CASSPRRRSRGQDTGELFF. The variable domain in full, with the rest retrieved from reference TRBV18 and TRBJ2-2, is NAGVMQNPRHLVRRRGQEARLRCSPMKGHSHVYWYRQLPEEGLKFMVYLQKENIIDESGMPKERFSAEFPKEGPSILRIQQVVRGDSAAYFCASSPRRRSRGQDTGELFFGEGSRLTVL.

This clone occurred a few times. The V and J genes are TRBV23-1 and TRBJ1-3; 7 nucleotides line up with TRBD1. TRBV23-1 is classed as an ORF, of uncertain function. After removal of 0 bases from V and 3 bases from J, the junction contained 14 bases not matched to a gene. This CDR3 spans 19 amino acids. The DNA for the CDR3 is TGCGCCAGCAGTCAATCTGAAATACAGGGGAAGGGAGATGGAAACACCATATATTTT. Encoded protein: CASSQSEIQGKGDGNTIYF.

The J gene is TRBJ1-3, the V gene TRBV12-3 or TRBV12-4; the D is unclear. Deletions cut 7 bases from V and 3 bases from J, with 7 bases between. This CDR3 is built from 12 residues. CDR3 sequence (DNA): TGTGCCAGCACCTCATATGGAAACACCATATATTTT. This encodes CASTSYGNTIYF.